One and the same sample provided the 27 T cell receptor beta chains below, sequenced in a study of T cell changes during pregnancy in multiple sclerosis. Profiling relied on immunoSEQ multiplex PCR, and the TCRdb table lists in-frame clones only, not all of them. The top ten hold about 5.5% of the sample, which has about 50,000 clones, roughly 92% seen once. Sequencing used CD8+ T cells from peripheral blood mononuclear cells, obtained before pregnancy. These TCRs come from a female donor with multiple sclerosis, enrolled in a pregnancy study.

With regard to this clone: Additional DNA sequences in this sample encode the identical CDR3. This sequence joins TRBV5-1 and TRBJ2-7; a possible D gene is TRBD2 (6 bases). Germline V gene sequence: CDR1 SGHRS, CDR2 YFSETQ. The CDR3 consists of 13 residues. V was cut by 4 bases and J by 1 base, with 9 bases left in between. CDR3 sequence reads: CASSLARSYEQYF. The CDR3 DNA reads as TGCGCCAGCAGCCTAGCGAGATCCTACGAGCAGTACTTC.

The J gene is TRBJ2-7, the V gene TRBV6-1; 10 bases line up with TRBD2. Germline V gene sequence: CDR1 MNHNS, CDR2 SASEGT. This CDR3 contains 15 residues. The J segment lost 3 bases and the V segment lost 3 bases, leaving 5 bases of the junction unmatched. This CDR3 reads CASSEASGSIYEQYF. Here the CDR3 DNA reads TGTGCCAGCAGTGAGGCTAGCGGGAGTATCTACGAGCAGTACTTC.

The V call is TRBV14, the J call TRBJ2-1; 11 bases fit TRBD2. With 1 base clipped from V and 8 bases from J, the junction kept 10 bases outside the gene matches. CDR3 length: 17 amino acids. CDR1 SGHDN and CDR2 FVKESK come from the germline V gene. The CDR3 spells CASSQGVRTSGFHEQFF. The CDR3 DNA follows: TGTGCCAGCAGCCAAGGTGTCAGGACTAGCGGGTTTCATGAGCAGTTCTTC.

This clone was observed once. The CDR3 DNA reads TGTGCCAGCAGTGAAGAGGCAGGGTCCTACAATGAGCAGTTCTTC. Residues: CASSEEAGSYNEQFF. The genes are TRBV6-1 and TRBJ2-1; the D gene is possibly TRBD1 (5 bases). Looked up from germline, CDR1 is MNHNS and CDR2 is SASEGT. The CDR3 covers 15 residues. V lost 1 base and J 1 base, leaving 8 bases between the germline ends.

V and J are TRBV19 and TRBJ2-7, with 11 bases fitting TRBD2. V shed 5 bases and J 3 bases; nucleotides not matched to a gene: 9. The CDR3 runs 16 residues. Germline V gene data show CDR1 as LNHDA and CDR2 as SQIVND (reference sequence). CDR3 in amino acids: CASSWGLAGGNYEQYF. CDR3 nucleotide sequence: TGTGCCAGTAGTTGGGGGCTAGCGGGAGGAAACTACGAGCAGTACTTC. Combining the CDR3 with reference TRBV19 and TRBJ2-7 gives the whole variable domain DGGITQSPKYLFRKEGQNVTLSCEQNLNHDAMYWYRQDPGQGLRLIYYSQIVNDFQKGDIAEGYSVSREKKESFPLTVTSAQKNPTAFYLCASSWGLAGGNYEQYFGPGTRLTVT.

This clone has more than one count but fewer than ten. The rearrangement uses TRBV4-1 and TRBJ2-7; TRBD2 agrees at 8 bases. This CDR3 is 14 amino acids long. The J segment lost 2 bases and the V segment lost 4 bases, leaving 4 bases of the junction unmatched. CDR1 is MGHRA and CDR2 is YSYEKL in the germline V gene. The CDR3 DNA is TGCGCCAGCAGCCCAACTAGCGGTACCTACGAGCAGTACTTC. This translates into CASSPTSGTYEQYF.

The sample holds a few counts of this clone. The rearrangement links TRBV10-3 to TRBJ1-5; tentative D call: TRBD1 (5 bases). Trimming stripped 3 bases from V and 4 bases from J, with 7 bases between. The CDR3 has 13 amino acids. From germline, CDR1 is ENHRY and CDR2 SYGVKD. CDR3 amino acids: CAISETGNQPQHF. CDR3 DNA sequence: TGTGCCATCAGTGAAACAGGTAATCAGCCCCAGCATTTT.

This chain joins TRBV28 and TRBJ1-1; TRBD1 might be the D (5 bases). Germline CDR1 MDHEN, CDR2 SYDVKM. V was pared by 6 bases and J by 3 bases, with 17 bases between. This CDR3 spans 15 amino acids. This CDR3 reads CASSPLGEEDTEAFF. The CDR3 DNA reads as TGTGCCAGCAGCCCCCTGGGGGAGGAGGACACTGAAGCTTTCTTT.

This chain joins TRBV11-2 and TRBJ2-7; 9 bases map to TRBD2. There are 17 residues in the CDR3. J lost 3 bases, V lost 3 bases, and 12 bases had no gene match. Germline-derived CDR1 and CDR2 are SGHAT and FQNNGV. The CDR3 DNA is TGTGCCAGCAGCTTTGATCCTATCCCTAGCGGGATCTACGAGCAGTACTTC. As protein: CASSFDPIPSGIYEQYF.

This clone was observed a single time. This chain connects TRBV19 to TRBJ1-2; D uncertain. Germline V gene data show CDR1 as LNHDA and CDR2 as SQIVND (reference sequence). Trimming took 6 bases from V and 5 from J, leaving 13 bases between them. CDR3 size: 13 residues. The CDR3 DNA is TGTGCCAGTAGCTCTAGGCGGGTATATGGCTACACCTTC. This translates into CASSSRRVYGYTF.

This rearrangement joins TRBV19 to TRBJ2-3, with unresolved D. Per germline, CDR1 LNHDA and CDR2 SQIVND (reference sequence). The CDR3 sequence is 13 residues long. V lost 6 bases and J lost 2, with 9 bases in between. CDR3 in DNA: TGTGCCAGTAGCGAGTCGCTCACAGATACGCAGTATTTT. As protein: CASSESLTDTQYF.

J is TRBJ1-4 and V is TRBV30; D gene unclear. Deletions cut 6 bases from V and 10 bases from J, with 12 bases between. Germline V gene data show CDR1 as GTSNPN and CDR2 as SVGIG (reference sequence). CDR3 length: 11 amino acids. The CDR3: CACEGKGKLFF. The CDR3 DNA reads TGTGCCTGCGAGGGAAAAGGAAAACTGTTTTTT.

This chain links TRBV27 with TRBJ2-3, with D maybe TRBD2 (5 bases). The CDR3 consists of 13 residues. Trimming removed 5 bases from V and 6 bases from J, with 12 bases in between. In germline, CDR1 is MNHEY, CDR2 SMNVEV (reference sequence). The CDR3 loop reads CASSGLEADTQYF. In DNA form, the CDR3 reads TGTGCCAGCAGTGGACTTGAGGCGGATACGCAGTATTTT.

V is TRBV5-1 and J is TRBJ2-3, with 13 bases fitting TRBD2. This CDR3 spans 17 amino acids. Germline V gives CDR1 SGHRS, CDR2 YFSETQ. J was trimmed by 3 bases and V by 3 bases; bases with no gene match: 7. CDR3: CASSSGTSGTLTDTQYF. For the CDR3, the DNA is TGCGCCAGCAGCTCGGGGACTAGCGGGACCCTGACAGATACGCAGTATTTT.

The chain is built from TRBV6-1 and TRBJ2-7, with D perhaps TRBD1 (6 bases). The CDR3 length is 14 residues. The V end lost 10 bases, the J end lost 0 bases, and 16 bases lay between the germline ends. The germline gives CDR1 MNHNS, CDR2 SASEGT. This CDR3 reads CATSDSSSSYEQYF. The CDR3 DNA reads TGTGCCACCTCGGACAGTTCGAGCTCCTACGAGCAGTACTTC.

This clone was recorded once. The chain combines TRBV9 with TRBJ1-2; TRBD1 is a possible D gene (5 bases). Trimming took 3 bases from V and 2 from J, leaving 17 bases between them. CDR3 size: 16 residues. Germline V CDR1 and CDR2: SGDLS, YYNGEE. The CDR3 nucleotides read TGTGCCAGCAGCGCTGACGGGGGTCCTAAGAACTATGGCTACACCTTC. This gives the protein CASSADGGPKNYGYTF.

The chain has TRBV7-9 and TRBJ1-5; D is undetermined. The CDR3 totals 14 residues. CDR1 and CDR2 from the germline V gene are SEHNR and FQNEAQ (reference sequence). V lost 0 bases and J 4 bases, leaving 7 bases between the germline ends. CDR3 nucleotide sequence: TGTGCCAGCAGCTTAGCCGAGGCGAATCAGCCCCAGCATTTT. It translates to CASSLAEANQPQHF. The full variable domain, completed using reference TRBV7-9 and TRBJ1-5, is DTGVSQNPRHKITKRGQNVTFRCDPISEHNRLYWYRQTLGQGPEFLTYFQNEAQLEKSRLLSDRFSAERPKGSFSTLEIQRTEQGDSAMYLCASSLAEANQPQHFGDGTRLSIL.

This sequence joins TRBV5-1 and TRBJ2-3; the match to TRBD2 covers 11 bases. The J segment lost 2 bases and the V segment lost 4 bases, leaving 6 bases of the junction unmatched. Germline V gene lookup returns CDR1 SGHRS and CDR2 YFSETQ. The CDR3 totals 16 residues. This CDR3 is CASSIGLAGVTDTQYF. The CDR3 DNA reads TGCGCCAGCAGCATCGGACTAGCGGGCGTCACAGATACGCAGTATTTT.

As DNA, the CDR3 is TGTGCCAGCAGCTCTCCAACCGAGCATACGCAGTATTTT. This translates into CASSSPTEHTQYF. The chain joins TRBV7-9 to TRBJ2-3; no reliable D call. The length of the CDR3 is 13 residues. Germline V gives CDR1 SEHNR, CDR2 FQNEAQ (reference sequence). Trimming removed 4 bases at V and 7 bases at J, with 12 bases between. The complete variable domain, with remaining parts taken from reference TRBV7-9 and TRBJ2-3, reads DTGVSQNPRHKITKRGQNVTFRCDPISEHNRLYWYRQTLGQGPEFLTYFQNEAQLEKSRLLSDRFSAERPKGSFSTLEIQRTEQGDSAMYLCASSSPTEHTQYFGPGTRLTVL.

The V gene is TRBV7-3, the J gene TRBJ2-5; 8 bases fit TRBD2. V lost 5 bases, J lost 1 base, and 3 bases stayed unmatched. Germline CDR1 and CDR2: SGHTA and FQGTGA. This CDR3 is 14 amino acids long. The CDR3 region has the DNA TGTGCCAGCAGCCGCCGGGGGGGCCAAGAGACCCAGTACTTC. The encoded protein is CASSRRGGQETQYF.

The chain combines TRBV5-6 with TRBJ2-7, with TRBD1 identical over 7 bases. Germline V gives CDR1 SGHDT, CDR2 YYEEEE. The CDR3 covers 13 residues. Losses at the gene ends were 1 base for V and 3 bases for J; bases not matched to a gene: 1. CDR3 sequence: CASSLQGVYEQYF. The CDR3 coding sequence is TGTGCCAGCAGCTTGCAGGGGGTCTACGAGCAGTACTTC.

The chain joins TRBV30 to TRBJ1-5; a possible D gene is TRBD1 (5 bases). Trimming took off 0 bases at V and 3 bases at J, with 6 bases between the two ends. The CDR3 loop spans 13 amino acids. In germline, CDR1 is GTSNPN, CDR2 SVGIG (reference sequence). CDR3 nucleotides: TGTGCCTGGAGTGTGGGGCTCAATCAGCCCCAGCATTTT. Its protein product is CAWSVGLNQPQHF.

V and J are TRBV28 and TRBJ2-7; perhaps TRBD1 as D (6 bases). Germline V gene data show CDR1 as MDHEN and CDR2 as SYDVKM. Deletions cut 2 bases from V and 5 bases from J, with 22 bases between. The CDR3 has 17 residues. The CDR3: CASSLGYQGSYTHEQYF. Written as DNA, the CDR3 is TGTGCCAGCAGTTTAGGATACCAGGGGTCCTATACCCACGAGCAGTACTTC.

The chain couples TRBV30 to TRBJ2-7; TRBD2 might be the D (9 bases). The CDR3 totals 17 residues. The V and J ends lost 4 bases and 7 bases respectively, with 29 bases between them. Germline V gene data show CDR1 as GTSNPN and CDR2 as SVGIG (reference sequence). CDR3 DNA: TGTGCCTGGATCCCCCCGCCCTGGCTAGCGGGACAGGTGGAGCAGTACTTC. Amino acid sequence: CAWIPPPWLAGQVEQYF.

V is TRBV15 and J is TRBJ2-7, with 7 bases lining up with TRBD1. Germline lookup yields CDR1 LNHNV and CDR2 YYDKDF (reference sequence). This CDR3 is built from 14 residues. V lost 8 bases and J lost 3; bases outside the gene matches: 10. The CDR3 DNA reads TGTGCCACCCGTTCCGGGACAGTCAACTACGAGCAGTACTTC. This encodes CATRSGTVNYEQYF.

The rearrangement joins TRBV7-9 to TRBJ2-7; D possibly corresponds to TRBD2 (5 bases). V was cut by 4 bases and J by 5 bases, with 12 bases left in between. The CDR3 sequence is 13 residues long. Germline CDR1 and CDR2: SEHNR and FQNEAQ (reference sequence). CDR3 loop: CASSSEGRHEQYF. CDR3 nucleotide sequence: TGTGCCAGCAGCTCCGAGGGAAGACACGAGCAGTACTTC.

This clone showed up just a few times. The chain carries TRBV4-2 and TRBJ2-6, with TRBD2 matching over 10 bases. The V and J ends lost 4 bases and 0 bases, in that order; junction bases with no gene match: 0. This CDR3 comprises 16 residues. Germline V gene lookup returns CDR1 LGHNA and CDR2 YNFKEQ. CDR3 sequence: CASSPSGSSGANVLTF. The CDR3 nucleotides are TGTGCCAGCAGCCCTAGCGGGAGCTCTGGGGCCAACGTCCTGACTTTC.